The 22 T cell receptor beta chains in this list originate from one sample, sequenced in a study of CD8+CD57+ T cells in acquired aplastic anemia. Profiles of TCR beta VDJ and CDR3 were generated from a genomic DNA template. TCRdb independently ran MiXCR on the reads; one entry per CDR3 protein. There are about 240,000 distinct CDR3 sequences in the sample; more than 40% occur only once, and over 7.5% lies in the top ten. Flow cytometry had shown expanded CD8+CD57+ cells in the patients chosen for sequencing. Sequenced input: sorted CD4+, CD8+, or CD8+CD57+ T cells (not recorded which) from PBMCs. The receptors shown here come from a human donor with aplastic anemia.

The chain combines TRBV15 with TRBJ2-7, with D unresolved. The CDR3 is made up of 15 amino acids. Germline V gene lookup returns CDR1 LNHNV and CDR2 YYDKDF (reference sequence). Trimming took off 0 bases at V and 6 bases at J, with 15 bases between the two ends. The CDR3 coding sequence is TGTGCCACCAGCAGAGAGTCAGGACGGTCCGGCGAGCAGTACTTC. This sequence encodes CATSRESGRSGEQYF.

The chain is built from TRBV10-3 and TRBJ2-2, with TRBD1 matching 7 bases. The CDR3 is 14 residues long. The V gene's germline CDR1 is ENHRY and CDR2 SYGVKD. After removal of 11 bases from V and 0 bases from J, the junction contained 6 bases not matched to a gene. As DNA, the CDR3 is TGTGCCTCAGGACAGGCCGCGAACACCGGGGAGCTGTTTTTT. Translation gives CASGQAANTGELFF.

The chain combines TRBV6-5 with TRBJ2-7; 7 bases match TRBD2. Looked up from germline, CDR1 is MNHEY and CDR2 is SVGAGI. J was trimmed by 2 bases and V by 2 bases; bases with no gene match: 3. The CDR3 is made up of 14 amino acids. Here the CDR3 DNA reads TGTGCCAGCAGTTACGTTGGGGGGGCCTACGAGCAGTACTTC. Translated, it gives CASSYVGGAYEQYF.

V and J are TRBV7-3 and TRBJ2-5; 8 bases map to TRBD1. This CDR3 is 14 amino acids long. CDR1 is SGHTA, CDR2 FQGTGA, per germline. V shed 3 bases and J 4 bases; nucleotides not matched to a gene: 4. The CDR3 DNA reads TGTGCCAGCAGCTTGACAGGGGACGCAGAGACCCAGTACTTC. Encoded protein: CASSLTGDAETQYF.

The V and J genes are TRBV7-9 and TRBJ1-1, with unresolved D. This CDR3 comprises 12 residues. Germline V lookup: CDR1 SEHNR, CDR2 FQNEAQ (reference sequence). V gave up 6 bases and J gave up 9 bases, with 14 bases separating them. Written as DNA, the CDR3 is TGTGCCAGCAGGTTGGGGTGGGGAAAAGCTTTCTTT. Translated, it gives CASRLGWGKAFF. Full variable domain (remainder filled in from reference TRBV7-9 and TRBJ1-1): DTGVSQNPRHKITKRGQNVTFRCDPISEHNRLYWYRQTLGQGPEFLTYFQNEAQLEKSRLLSDRFSAERPKGSFSTLEIQRTEQGDSAMYLCASRLGWGKAFFGQGTRLTVV.

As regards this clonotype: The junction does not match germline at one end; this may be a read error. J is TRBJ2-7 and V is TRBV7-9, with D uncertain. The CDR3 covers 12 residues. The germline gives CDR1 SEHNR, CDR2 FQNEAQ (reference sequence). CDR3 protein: CASSSNLDEQYF. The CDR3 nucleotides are TGTGCTAGCAGCTCAAACTTGGACGAGCAGTACTTC.

CDR3 nucleotides: TGTGCCATCAGTGAGTCGACTGGGGTTGCACCTCAGTACTTC. This translates into CAISESTGVAPQYF. This sequence joins TRBV10-3 and TRBJ2-7, with D uncertain. The V gene's germline CDR1 is ENHRY and CDR2 SYGVKD. The CDR3 consists of 14 residues. Between the trimmed V and J ends, which lost 0 bases and 10 bases, there was a span of 16 bases.

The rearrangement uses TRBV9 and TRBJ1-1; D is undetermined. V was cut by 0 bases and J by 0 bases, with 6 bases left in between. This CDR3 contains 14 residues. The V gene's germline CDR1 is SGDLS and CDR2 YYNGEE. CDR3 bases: TGTGCCAGCAGCGTAGACGGAATGAACACTGAAGCTTTCTTT. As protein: CASSVDGMNTEAFF. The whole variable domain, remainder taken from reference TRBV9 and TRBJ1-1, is DSGVTQTPKHLITATGQRVTLRCSPRSGDLSVYWYQQSLDQGLQFLIQYYNGEERAKGNILERFSAQQFPDLHSELNLSSLELGDSALYFCASSVDGMNTEAFFGQGTRLTVV.

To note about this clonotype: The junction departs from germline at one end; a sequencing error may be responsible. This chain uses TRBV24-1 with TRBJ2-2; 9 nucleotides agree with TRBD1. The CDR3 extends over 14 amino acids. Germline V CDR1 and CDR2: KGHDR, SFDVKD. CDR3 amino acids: CAISEGTGNRELFF. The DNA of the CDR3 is TGTGCCATCAGTGAAGGGACAGGGAACAGGGAGCTGTTTTTT.

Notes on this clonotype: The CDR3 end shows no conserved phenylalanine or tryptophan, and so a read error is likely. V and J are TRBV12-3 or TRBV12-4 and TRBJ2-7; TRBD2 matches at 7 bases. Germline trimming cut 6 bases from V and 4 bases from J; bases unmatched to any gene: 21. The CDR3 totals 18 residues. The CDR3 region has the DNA TGTGCCAGCAGCTTATCGGCTAGCGGACATCCTTCTGCTTACGAGCAGTACCTC. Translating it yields CASSLSASGHPSAYEQYL.

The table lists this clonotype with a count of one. This CDR3 reads CASSLDARDSLHYF. The CDR3 coding sequence is TGTGCCAGCAGCTTAGACGCCCGGGACTCTCTTCATTACTTC. This chain uses TRBV11-2 with TRBJ2-7; possibly TRBD2 for D (6 bases). Trimming stripped 0 bases from V and 13 bases from J, with 19 bases between. The CDR3 totals 14 residues. The germline CDR1 and CDR2 sequences are SGHAT and FQNNGV.

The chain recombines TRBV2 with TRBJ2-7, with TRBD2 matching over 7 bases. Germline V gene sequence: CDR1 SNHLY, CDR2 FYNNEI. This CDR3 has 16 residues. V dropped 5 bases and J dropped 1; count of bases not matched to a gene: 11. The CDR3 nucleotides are TGTGCCAGCAGTTTCCAACCGGGACTACCATCCTACGAGCAGTACTTC. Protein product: CASSFQPGLPSYEQYF.

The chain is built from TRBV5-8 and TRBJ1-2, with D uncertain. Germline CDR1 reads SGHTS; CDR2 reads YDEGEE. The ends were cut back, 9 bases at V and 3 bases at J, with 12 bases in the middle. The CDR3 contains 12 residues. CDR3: CATGRADYGYTF. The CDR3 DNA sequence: TGTGCCACCGGTCGGGCGGACTATGGCTACACCTTC.

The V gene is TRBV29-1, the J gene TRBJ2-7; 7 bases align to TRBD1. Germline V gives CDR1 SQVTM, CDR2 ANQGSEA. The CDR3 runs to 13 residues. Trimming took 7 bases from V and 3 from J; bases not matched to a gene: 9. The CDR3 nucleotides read TGCAGCGCTCAGGGGTCAGGGGGCTACGAGCAGTACTTC. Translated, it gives CSAQGSGGYEQYF.

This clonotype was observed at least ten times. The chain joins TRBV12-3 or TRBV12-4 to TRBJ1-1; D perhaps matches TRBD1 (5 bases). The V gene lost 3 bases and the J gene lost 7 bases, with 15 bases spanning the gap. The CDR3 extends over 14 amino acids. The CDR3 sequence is CASSFVAGTDEAFF. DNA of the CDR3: TGTGCCAGCAGTTTTGTTGCAGGGACCGATGAAGCTTTCTTT.

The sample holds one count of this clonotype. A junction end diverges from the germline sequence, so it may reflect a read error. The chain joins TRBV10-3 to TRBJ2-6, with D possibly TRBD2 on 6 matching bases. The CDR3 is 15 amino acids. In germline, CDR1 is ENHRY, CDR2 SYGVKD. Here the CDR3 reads CASSDSGAGANVLTF. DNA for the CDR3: TGTGCCAGCAGTGACTCGGGGGCTGGGGCCAACGTCCTGACTTTC.

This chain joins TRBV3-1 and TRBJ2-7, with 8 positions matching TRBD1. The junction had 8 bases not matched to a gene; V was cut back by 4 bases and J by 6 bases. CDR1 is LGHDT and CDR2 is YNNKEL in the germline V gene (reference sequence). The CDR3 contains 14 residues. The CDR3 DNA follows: TGTGCCAGCAGCCCCCGACAGGGGAAGGCCGAGCAGTACTTC. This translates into CASSPRQGKAEQYF.

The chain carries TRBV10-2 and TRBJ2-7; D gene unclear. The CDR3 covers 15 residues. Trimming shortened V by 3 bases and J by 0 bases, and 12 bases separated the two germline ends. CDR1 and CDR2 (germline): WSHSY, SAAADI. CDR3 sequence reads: CASSDPRTSSYEQYF. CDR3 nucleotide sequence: TGCGCCAGCAGTGATCCCCGGACCTCCTCCTACGAGCAGTACTTC.

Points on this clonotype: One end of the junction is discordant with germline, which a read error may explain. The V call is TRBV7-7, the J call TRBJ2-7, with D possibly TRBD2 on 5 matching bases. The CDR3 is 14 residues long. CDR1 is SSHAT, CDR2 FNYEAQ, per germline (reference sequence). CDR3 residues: CASSSSTTSYEQYF. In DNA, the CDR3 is TGTGCTAGCAGCTCGTCGACTACCTCCTACGAGCAGTACTTC.

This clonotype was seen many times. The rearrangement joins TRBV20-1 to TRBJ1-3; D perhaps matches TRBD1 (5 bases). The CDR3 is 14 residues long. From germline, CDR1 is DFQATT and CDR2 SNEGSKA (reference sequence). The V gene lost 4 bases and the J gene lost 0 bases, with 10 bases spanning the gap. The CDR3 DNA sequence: TGCAGTGCTACGCGACAGTTCTCTGGAAACACCATATATTTT. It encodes CSATRQFSGNTIYF.

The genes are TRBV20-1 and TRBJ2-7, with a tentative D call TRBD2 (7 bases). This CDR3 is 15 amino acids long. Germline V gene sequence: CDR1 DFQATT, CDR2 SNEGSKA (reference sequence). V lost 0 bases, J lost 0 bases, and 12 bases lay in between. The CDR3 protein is CSARDGAGASYEQYF. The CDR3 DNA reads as TGCAGTGCTAGAGATGGGGCGGGGGCCTCCTACGAGCAGTACTTC.

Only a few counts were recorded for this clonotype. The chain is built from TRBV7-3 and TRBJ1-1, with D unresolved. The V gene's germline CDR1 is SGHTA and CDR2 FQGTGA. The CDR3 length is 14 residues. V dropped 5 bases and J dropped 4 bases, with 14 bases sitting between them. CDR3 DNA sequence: TGTGCCAGCAGCCGTGGACGAGGCCCCACTGAAGCTTTCTTT. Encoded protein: CASSRGRGPTEAFF.